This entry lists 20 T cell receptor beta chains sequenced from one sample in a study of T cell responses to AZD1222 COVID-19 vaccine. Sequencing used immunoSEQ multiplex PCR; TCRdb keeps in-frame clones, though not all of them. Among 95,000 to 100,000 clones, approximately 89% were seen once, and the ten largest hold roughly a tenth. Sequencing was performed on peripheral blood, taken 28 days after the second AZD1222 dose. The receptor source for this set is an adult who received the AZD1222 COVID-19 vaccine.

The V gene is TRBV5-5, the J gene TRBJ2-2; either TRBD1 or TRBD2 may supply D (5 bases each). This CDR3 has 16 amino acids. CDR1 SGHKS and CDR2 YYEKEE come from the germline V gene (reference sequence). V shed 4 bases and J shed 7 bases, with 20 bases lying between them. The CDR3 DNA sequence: TGTGCCAGCAGCCTGAGGCCGCAGGGACGGAACGGGGAGCTGTTTTTT. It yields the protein CASSLRPQGRNGELFF.

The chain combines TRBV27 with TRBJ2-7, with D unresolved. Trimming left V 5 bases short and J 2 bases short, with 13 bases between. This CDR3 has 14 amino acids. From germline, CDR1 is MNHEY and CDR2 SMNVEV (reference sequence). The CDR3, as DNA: TGTGCCAGCAGTCCAACCGGGCTCCCCTACGAGCAGTACTTC. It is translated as CASSPTGLPYEQYF.

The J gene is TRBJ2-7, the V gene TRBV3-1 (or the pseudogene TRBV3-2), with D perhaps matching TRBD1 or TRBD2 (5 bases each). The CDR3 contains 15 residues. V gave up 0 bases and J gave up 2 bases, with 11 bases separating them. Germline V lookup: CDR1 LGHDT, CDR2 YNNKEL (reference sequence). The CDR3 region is CASSQDPGGTYEQYF. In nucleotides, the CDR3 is TGTGCCAGCAGCCAAGATCCTGGGGGAACCTACGAGCAGTACTTC.

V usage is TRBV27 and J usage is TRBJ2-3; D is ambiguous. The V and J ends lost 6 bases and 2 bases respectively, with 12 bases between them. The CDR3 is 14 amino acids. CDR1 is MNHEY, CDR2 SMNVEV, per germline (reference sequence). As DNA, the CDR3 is TGTGCCAGCAGCCGGACGGTAAACACAGATACGCAGTATTTT. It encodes CASSRTVNTDTQYF.

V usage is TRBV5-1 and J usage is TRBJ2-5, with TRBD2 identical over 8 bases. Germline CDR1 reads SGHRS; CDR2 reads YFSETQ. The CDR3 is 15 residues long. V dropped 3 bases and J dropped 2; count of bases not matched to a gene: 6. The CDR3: CASSYPGTRQETQYF. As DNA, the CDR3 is TGCGCCAGCAGCTACCCCGGGACTAGACAAGAGACCCAGTACTTC.

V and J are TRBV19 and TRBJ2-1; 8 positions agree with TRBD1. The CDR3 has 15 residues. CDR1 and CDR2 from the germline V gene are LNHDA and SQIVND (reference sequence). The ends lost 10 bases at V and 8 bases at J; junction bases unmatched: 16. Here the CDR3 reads CATRFGQGRDDEQFF. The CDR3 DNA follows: TGTGCCACCCGATTCGGACAGGGAAGAGATGATGAGCAGTTCTTC.

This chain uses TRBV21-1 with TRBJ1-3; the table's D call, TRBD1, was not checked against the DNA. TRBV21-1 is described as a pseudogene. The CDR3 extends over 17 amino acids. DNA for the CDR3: TGTGCCAGCAGTAAATTCGGGACAGGGGGCTCTGGAAACACCATATATTTT. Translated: CASSKFGTGGSGNTIYF.

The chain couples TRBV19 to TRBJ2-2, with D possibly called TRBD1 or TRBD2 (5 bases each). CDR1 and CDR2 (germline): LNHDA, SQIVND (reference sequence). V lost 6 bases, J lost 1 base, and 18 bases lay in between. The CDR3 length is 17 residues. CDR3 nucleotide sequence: TGTGCCAGTAGGCCTTTGGGGGAACTAAAGAACACCGGGGAGCTGTTTTTT. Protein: CASRPLGELKNTGELFF.

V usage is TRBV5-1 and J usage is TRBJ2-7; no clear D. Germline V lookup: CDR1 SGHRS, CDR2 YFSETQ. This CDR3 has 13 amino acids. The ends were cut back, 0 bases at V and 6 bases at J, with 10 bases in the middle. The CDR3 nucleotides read TGCGCCAGCAGCTTGGAGCCTTCGTCCGAGCAGTACTTC. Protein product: CASSLEPSSEQYF.

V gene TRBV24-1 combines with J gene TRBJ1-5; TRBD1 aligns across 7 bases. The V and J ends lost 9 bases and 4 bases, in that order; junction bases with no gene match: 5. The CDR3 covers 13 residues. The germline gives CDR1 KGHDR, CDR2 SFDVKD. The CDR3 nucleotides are TGTGCCACCGTGAGACAGGGAAATCAGCCCCAGCATTTT. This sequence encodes CATVRQGNQPQHF.

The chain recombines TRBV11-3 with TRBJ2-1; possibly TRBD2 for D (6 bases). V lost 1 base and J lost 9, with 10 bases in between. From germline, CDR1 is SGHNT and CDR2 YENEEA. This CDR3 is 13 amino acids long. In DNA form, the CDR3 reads TGTGCCAGCAGCTTAGGACTGGGGGGTGAGCAGTTCTTC. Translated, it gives CASSLGLGGEQFF.

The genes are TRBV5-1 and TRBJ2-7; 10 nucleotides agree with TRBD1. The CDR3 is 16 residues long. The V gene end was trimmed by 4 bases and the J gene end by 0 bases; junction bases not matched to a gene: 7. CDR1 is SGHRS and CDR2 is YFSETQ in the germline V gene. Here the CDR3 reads CASSPLDRGISYEQYF. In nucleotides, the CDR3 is TGCGCCAGCAGCCCCCTGGACAGGGGGATCTCCTACGAGCAGTACTTC.

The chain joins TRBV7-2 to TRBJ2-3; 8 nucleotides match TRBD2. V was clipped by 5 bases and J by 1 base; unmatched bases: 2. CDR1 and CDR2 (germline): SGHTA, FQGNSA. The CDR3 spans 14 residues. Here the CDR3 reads CASSATSGTDTQYF. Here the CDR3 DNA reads TGTGCCAGCAGCGCGACTAGCGGCACAGATACGCAGTATTTT.

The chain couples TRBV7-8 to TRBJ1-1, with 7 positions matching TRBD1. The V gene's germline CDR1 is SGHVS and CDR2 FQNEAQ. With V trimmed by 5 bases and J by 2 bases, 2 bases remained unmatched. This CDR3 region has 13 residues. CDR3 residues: CASSRQGNTEAFF. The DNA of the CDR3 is TGTGCCAGCAGCCGACAGGGTAACACTGAAGCTTTCTTT.

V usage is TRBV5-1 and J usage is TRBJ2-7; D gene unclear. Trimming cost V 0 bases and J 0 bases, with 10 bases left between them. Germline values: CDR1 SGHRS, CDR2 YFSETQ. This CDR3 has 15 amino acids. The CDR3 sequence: CASSLGAADSYEQYF. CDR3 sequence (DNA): TGCGCCAGCAGCTTGGGGGCAGCCGACTCCTACGAGCAGTACTTC. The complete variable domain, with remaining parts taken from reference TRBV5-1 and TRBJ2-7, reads KAGVTQTPRYLIKTRGQQVTLSCSPISGHRSVSWYQQTPGQGLQFLFEYFSETQRNKGNFPGRFSGRQFSNSRSEMNVSTLELGDSALYLCASSLGAADSYEQYFGPGTRLTVT.

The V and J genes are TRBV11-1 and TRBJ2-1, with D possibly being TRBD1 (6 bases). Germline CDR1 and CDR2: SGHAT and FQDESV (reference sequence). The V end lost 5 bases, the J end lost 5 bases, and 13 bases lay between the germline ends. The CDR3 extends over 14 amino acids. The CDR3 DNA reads TGTGCCAGCAGCGAGACAGGTCCTAACAATGAGCAGTTCTTC. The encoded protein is CASSETGPNNEQFF.

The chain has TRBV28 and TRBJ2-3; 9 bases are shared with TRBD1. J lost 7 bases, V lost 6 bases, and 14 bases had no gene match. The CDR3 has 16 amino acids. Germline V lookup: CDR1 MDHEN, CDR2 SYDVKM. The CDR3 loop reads CASSPLRTGELYTQYF. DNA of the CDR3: TGTGCCAGCAGCCCCCTGAGGACAGGGGAGTTGTATACGCAGTATTTT. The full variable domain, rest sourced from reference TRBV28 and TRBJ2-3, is DVKVTQSSRYLVKRTGEKVFLECVQDMDHENMFWYRQDPGLGLRLIYFSYDVKMKEKGDIPEGYSVSREKKERFSLILESASTNQTSMYLCASSPLRTGELYTQYFGPGTRLTVL.

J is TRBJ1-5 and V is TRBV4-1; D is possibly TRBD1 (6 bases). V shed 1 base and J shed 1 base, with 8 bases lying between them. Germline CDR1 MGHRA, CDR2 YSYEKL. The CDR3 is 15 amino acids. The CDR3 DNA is TGCGCCAGCAGCCAAGTAACAGGGAGCAATCAGCCCCAGCATTTT. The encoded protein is CASSQVTGSNQPQHF.

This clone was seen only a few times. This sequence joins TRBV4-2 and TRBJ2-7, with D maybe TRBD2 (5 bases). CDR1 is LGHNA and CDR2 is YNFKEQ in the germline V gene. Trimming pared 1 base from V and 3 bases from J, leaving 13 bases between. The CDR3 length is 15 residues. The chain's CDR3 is CASSQGTSGNYEQYF. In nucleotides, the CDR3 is TGTGCCAGCAGCCAAGGGACCTCCGGGAACTACGAGCAGTACTTC.

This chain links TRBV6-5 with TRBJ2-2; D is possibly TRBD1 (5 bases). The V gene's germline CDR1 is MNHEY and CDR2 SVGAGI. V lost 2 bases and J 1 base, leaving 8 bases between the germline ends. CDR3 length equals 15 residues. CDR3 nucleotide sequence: TGTGCCAGCAGTTACAGGGGCCTGAACACCGGGGAGCTGTTTTTT. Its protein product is CASSYRGLNTGELFF.